This entry describes one T cell receptor (beta chain). This CDR3 comprises 10 residues. The germline CDR1 and CDR2 sequences are GTSNPN and SVGIG (reference sequence). The sample originates from a study of control samples from healthy donors and cancer patients. Libraries were prepared by immunoSEQ multiplex PCR; TCRdb keeps only in-frame clonotypes and omits some of them. The table has 150,000 or so clones, over 85% seen once. The chain is built from TRBV30 and TRBJ1-2; TRBD1 agrees at 7 bases. The clonotype was recovered from a man aged 18 to 30 in good health. The specimen sequenced was blood. The CDR3 loop reads CATGEGGYTF. The CDR3 DNA reads TGTGCTACAGGGGAAGGTGGCTACACCTTC. The whole variable domain, filled in from reference TRBV30 and TRBJ1-2, reads SQTIHQWPATLVQPVGSPLSLECTVEGTSNPNLYWYRQAAGRGLQLLFYSVGIGQISSEVPQNLSASRPQDRQFILSSKKLLLSDSGFYLCATGEGGYTFGSGTRLTVV.